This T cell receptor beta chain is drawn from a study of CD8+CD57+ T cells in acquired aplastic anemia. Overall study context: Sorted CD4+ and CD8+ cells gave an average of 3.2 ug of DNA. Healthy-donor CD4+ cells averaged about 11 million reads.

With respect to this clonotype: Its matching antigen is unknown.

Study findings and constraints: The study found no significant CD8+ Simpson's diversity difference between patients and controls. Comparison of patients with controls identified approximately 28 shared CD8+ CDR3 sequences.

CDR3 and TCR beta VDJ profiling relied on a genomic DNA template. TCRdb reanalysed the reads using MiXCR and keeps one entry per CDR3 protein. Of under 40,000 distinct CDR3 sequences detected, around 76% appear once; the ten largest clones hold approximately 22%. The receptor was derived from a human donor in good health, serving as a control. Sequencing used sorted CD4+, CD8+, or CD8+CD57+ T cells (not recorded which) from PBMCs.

The CDR3 nucleotides are TGTGCCAGCTCCCCGGGGGCGAGAAGTACCTCCTACGAGCAGTACTTC. Protein: CASSPGARSTSYEQYF. This chain joins TRBV12-3 or TRBV12-4 and TRBJ2-7; D tentatively fits TRBD1 or TRBD2 (6 bases each). This CDR3 is 16 amino acids long. V was clipped by 8 bases and J by 0 bases, with 20 bases between them.